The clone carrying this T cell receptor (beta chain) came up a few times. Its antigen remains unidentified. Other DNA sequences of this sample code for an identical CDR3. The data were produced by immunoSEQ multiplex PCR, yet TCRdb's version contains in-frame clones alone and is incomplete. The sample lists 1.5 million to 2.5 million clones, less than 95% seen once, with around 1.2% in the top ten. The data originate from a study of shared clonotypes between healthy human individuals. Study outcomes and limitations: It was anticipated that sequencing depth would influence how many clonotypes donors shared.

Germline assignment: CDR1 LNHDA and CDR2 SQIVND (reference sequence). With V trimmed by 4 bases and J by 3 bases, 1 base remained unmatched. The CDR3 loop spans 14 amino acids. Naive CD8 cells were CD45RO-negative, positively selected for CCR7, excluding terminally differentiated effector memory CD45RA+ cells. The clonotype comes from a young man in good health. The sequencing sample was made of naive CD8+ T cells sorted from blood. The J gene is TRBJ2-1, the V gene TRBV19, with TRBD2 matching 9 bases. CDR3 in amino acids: CASSTSGIYNEQFF. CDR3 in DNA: TGTGCCAGTAGTACTAGCGGGATCTACAATGAGCAGTTCTTC.